The next 3 T cell receptor beta chains were all read from a single sample in a study of T cells in Graves' hyperthyroidism and ophthalmopathy. RNA transcripts provided the source from which TCR beta CDR3 regions were amplified. In the first-round RT-PCR of the TCR CDR3, the HTBI primer set was used. TCRdb re-called the multiplex PCR reads through MiXCR, storing one row per CDR3 protein. The data show around 60,000 distinct CDR3 sequences, roughly 50% seen once. Sequenced sample: blood. These receptors all come from a woman aged 25 to 39 with Graves' ophthalmopathy.

The table lists this clonotype with many counts. The V gene is TRBV28, the J gene TRBJ1-3; D unresolved. CDR3 length: 13 residues. In germline, CDR1 is MDHEN, CDR2 SYDVKM. V shed 7 bases and J shed 3 bases, with 10 bases lying between them. The DNA for the CDR3 is TGTGCCAGCAATCATGCTGATGGAAACACCATATATTTT. Translated, it gives CASNHADGNTIYF.

Turning to this clonotype: A much bigger clone sits one base away, suggesting this may be a read error. The J gene is TRBJ1-2, the V gene TRBV30; no reliable D call. Germline CDR1 is GTSNPN and CDR2 is SVGIG (reference sequence). The CDR3 spans 13 residues. In DNA, the CDR3 is TGTGCCTGGAGTGTAACCGCTAACGATGGCTACACCTTC. Translation gives CAWSVTANDGYTF.

CDR3 sequence (DNA): TGTGCCAGCTCACCAACCGGGACAGGGGGCAATCAGCCCCAGCATTTT. As protein: CASSPTGTGGNQPQHF. The chain has TRBV18 and TRBJ1-5, with TRBD1 matching 10 bases. The J segment lost 2 bases and the V segment lost 2 bases, leaving 3 bases of the junction unmatched. Germline V gene lookup returns CDR1 KGHSH and CDR2 LQKENI. The CDR3 consists of 16 residues.